The next 6 T cell receptor beta chains were all read from a single sample in a study of human T cells and chemical hapten exposure. MiXCR, applied by TCRdb to the RACE reads, yields one record per CDR3 protein. The sample consists of roughly 40,000 distinct CDR3 sequences, approximately 13% of them appearing once. Time point given: pre-sensitization, week 0. Treatment meaning: therapeutic diphenylcyclopropenone sensitization with weekly scalp DPC. Sequencing used whole blood, obtained in connection with sensitization to the hapten diphenylcyclopropenone (DPC). The receptors derive from a woman in her 30s with alopecia areata. Some clones in this sample may be carry-over from other donors' samples.

This clonotype was counted ten times or more. This rearrangement joins TRBV6-6 to TRBJ1-2; D gene uncertain. The germline V gene has CDR1 MNHNY and CDR2 SVGAGI (reference sequence). Trimming shortened V by 2 bases and J by 5 bases, and 9 bases separated the two germline ends. There are 13 residues in the CDR3. CDR3: CASSYRHLYGYTF. CDR3 bases: TGTGCCAGCAGTTACAGACATCTTTATGGCTACACCTTC.

This clonotype was counted between two and nine times. The rearrangement joins TRBV29-1 to TRBJ1-1; perhaps TRBD1 as D (5 bases). The CDR3 is 15 residues long. The ends were cut back, 6 bases at V and 4 bases at J, with 21 bases in the middle. Looked up from germline, CDR1 is SQVTM and CDR2 is ANQGSEA. The CDR3, as DNA: TGCAGCGTCGCCGGGACGGACCCCTGGGGCACTGAAGCTTTCTTT. The encoded protein is CSVAGTDPWGTEAFF.

This clonotype is a singleton in its sample. This may be a read error, as it is one base from a much larger clone. This chain links TRBV18 with TRBJ2-1; either TRBD1 or TRBD2 may fit D (5 bases each). Germline V gene lookup returns CDR1 KGHSH and CDR2 LQKENI. There are 15 residues in the CDR3. The CDR3 region is CASSPLGANYNVQFF. The DNA for the CDR3 is TGTGCCAGCTCACCACTCGGGGCTAACTACAATGTGCAGTTCTTC.

This clonotype was seen ten or more times. The chain recombines TRBV5-1 with TRBJ1-5, with D uncertain. Trimming removed 0 bases at V and 8 bases at J, with 12 bases between. The CDR3 is made up of 14 amino acids. Germline V CDR1 and CDR2: SGHRS, YFSETQ. The DNA for the CDR3 is TGCGCCAGCAGCTTGGGGGCTCCCGGGAAGCCCCAGCATTTT. As protein: CASSLGAPGKPQHF.

Ten or more counts support this clonotype. The rearrangement joins TRBV28 to TRBJ2-5; tentatively, D is TRBD1 (5 bases). Germline V gene data show CDR1 as MDHEN and CDR2 as SYDVKM. Trimming left V 3 bases short and J 1 base short, with 12 bases between. The CDR3 has 15 residues. CDR3 in DNA: TGTGCCAGCAGTTTGAGGAAGGGGCGCCAAGAGACCCAGTACTTC. It translates to CASSLRKGRQETQYF.

This clonotype has a count of ten or more. The chain employs TRBV2 and TRBJ2-7, with a weak D call TRBD2 (7 bases). The V end was cut by 8 bases, the J end by 3 bases, with 17 bases between. This CDR3 region has 14 residues. The germline V gene encodes CDR1 SNHLY and CDR2 FYNNEI. The CDR3 here is CASEDRGGLYEQYF. The CDR3 DNA is TGTGCCAGCGAAGATAGGGGGGGCCTCTACGAGCAGTACTTC.